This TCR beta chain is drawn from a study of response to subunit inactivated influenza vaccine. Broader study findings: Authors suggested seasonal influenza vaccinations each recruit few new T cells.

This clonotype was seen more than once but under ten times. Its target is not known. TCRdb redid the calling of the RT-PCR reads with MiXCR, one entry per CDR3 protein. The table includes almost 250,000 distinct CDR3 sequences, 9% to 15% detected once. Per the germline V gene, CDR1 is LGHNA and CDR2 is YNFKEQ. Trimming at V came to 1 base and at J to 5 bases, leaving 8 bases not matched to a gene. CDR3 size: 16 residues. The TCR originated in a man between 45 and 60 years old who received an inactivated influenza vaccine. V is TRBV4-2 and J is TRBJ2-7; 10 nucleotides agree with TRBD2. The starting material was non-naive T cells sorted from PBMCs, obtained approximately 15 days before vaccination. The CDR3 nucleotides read TGTGCCAGCAGCCAAGGTGCTAGCGGGAGTCTCGACGAGCAGTACTTC. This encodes CASSQGASGSLDEQYF.